This T cell receptor (beta chain) was found in a study of blood T cells in healthy people across ages. Sample-barcoded 5' priming and a J-beta primer mix drove a second PCR of roughly 7 to 11 cycles. Through a template-switch adaptor with 12 random nucleotides, each cDNA molecule received a tag. TCRdb re-derived calls from the 5' RACE reads in MiXCR, one entry per CDR3 protein. The sample has some 1.5 million distinct CDR3 sequences, approximately 28% seen once. Each donor was a healthy Caucasian individual from Russia, aged 6 to 90. Trimming left V 3 bases short and J 8 bases short, with 17 bases between. Per the germline V gene, CDR1 is DFQATT and CDR2 is SNEGSKA (reference sequence). This CDR3 contains 15 residues.

This TCR was recovered from a woman younger than 45 in good health. Material for sequencing was blood. J is TRBJ1-6 and V is TRBV20-1; D gene ambiguous. CDR3 bases: TGCAGTGCTAGTCCCCCCGGCGCCTGGGATTCACCCCTCCACTTT. Encoded protein: CSASPPGAWDSPLHF.